This T cell receptor (beta chain) was recorded in a study of CD8+CD57+ T cells in acquired aplastic anemia listed by TCRdb under 2018. Regarding the research as a whole: Extracted DNA from sorted CD4+ and CD8+ cells averaged approximately 3 ug, ranging from about 0.19 to 30 ug. CD8+CD57+ expansion was defined as frequency above the mean frequency observed in healthy subjects. Overall study outcomes, separate from this receptor: Roughly 29 CD8+ CDR3 sequences were found in both patients and controls but appeared to be highly expressed in patients and within the immunodominant clones of the patients. Between patients and healthy controls, no significant difference in CD8+ Simpson's diversity was found (P=0.060).

TCR beta VDJ combination and CDR3 sequence profiling used genomic DNA as the template. An Illumina HiSeq 2000 was used for TCR repertoire sequencing. From the authors' description of their analysis: Repertoires were assessed using TRBV/TRBJ rearrangement plots, CDR3 size and DJ length profiles, and Simpson's diversity index. The most abundant DNA sequence in the deep sequencing data was taken as the immunodominant clone. CDR3 amino acid sequences were checked for sharing between subjects and were compared against published repertoires and the VDJdb database. The public reads were quality trimmed at Q25 with fastp and then assembled into clones with MiXCR by TCRdb, keeping productive beta chains. Each record represents a unique CDR3 protein, reported with the most common genes and DNA among its rows. It is TCRdb's table, rather than the study itself, that gives the V and J calls and clone size. The sample contains 150,000 to 170,000 distinct CDR3 sequences, about 52% of them found a single time. Of the sample, approximately 12% falls within the top ten clones.

The CDR3 runs 18 amino acids, cysteine and phenylalanine included. Kept here is only the CDR3 DNA, which spans 54 bases and is read in frame from base 1. The germline V gene encodes CDR1 MNHNS and CDR2 SASEGT. Compared with germline, V lacks 6 bases and J lacks 3 bases; bases without a gene match: 17. Expansion of CD8+CD57+ cells had been shown by flow cytometry in the patients chosen for sequencing. All patients had severe acquired aplastic anemia diagnosed by International Study of Aplastic Anemia and Agranulocytosis and Camitta criteria. No therapy had been received by the patients at the time of blood sampling. The study deep-sequenced TCR repertoires of sorted CD4+ and CD8+ blood T cells from severe aplastic anemia patients and healthy subjects. In the USA, patient enrollment took place under clinicaltrials.gov protocols 00001620, 01623167, 00001397, 00071045, 00081523 and 00961064. Ficoll-Paque density gradient centrifugation was used to isolate peripheral blood mononuclear cells. Before DNA extraction, CD4+ and CD8+ T cells were sorted with FACS or magnetic beads.

This clonotype was observed many times. Its cognate antigen has yet to be identified. Base qualities are not provided; no much larger clone lies one nucleotide away. This receptor chain uses TRBV6-1 and TRBJ2-5; the central 9 bases match TRBD2. This TCR was recovered from a human donor with aplastic anemia. The sequenced sample consisted of sorted CD4+, CD8+, or CD8+CD57+ T cells (not recorded which) from PBMCs. The CDR3 region has the sequence CASSSTLTSGGAKETQYF. At the DNA level, the sequence is TGTGCCAGCAGCTCGACCCTGACTAGCGGAGGGGCCAAAGAGACCCAGTACTTC.